The sequence of this TCR beta chain was determined in a study of blood T cell repertoires in COVID-19. CDR1 is KGHDR, CDR2 SFDVKD, per germline. This CDR3 region has 14 residues. The V end was cut by 2 bases, the J end by 7 bases, with 13 bases between. The participants were between about 18 and 90 years old and came from under 25 US areas. Participants were placed into cohorts based on the clinical history they reported. Original data processing: Reference gene primer amplification in the assay estimated nucleated cell counts. Libraries were prepared by immunoSEQ multiplex PCR; TCRdb keeps only in-frame clonotypes and omits some of them. V and J calls and clone size are as listed in that table; D and trimming were resolved from the DNA. The sample gives 400,000 or so clones, over 75% of which show up once; approximately 2.1% is in the top ten.

J is TRBJ1-1 and V is TRBV24-1, with D unresolved. The sequence came from a woman aged 40 to 49 with acute COVID-19. The sample taken for sequencing was PBMCs or T cells enriched from blood (not recorded which). The CDR3 loop reads CATSDSWAPHEAFF. CDR3 bases: TGTGCCACCAGTGATTCGTGGGCACCACATGAAGCTTTCTTT.